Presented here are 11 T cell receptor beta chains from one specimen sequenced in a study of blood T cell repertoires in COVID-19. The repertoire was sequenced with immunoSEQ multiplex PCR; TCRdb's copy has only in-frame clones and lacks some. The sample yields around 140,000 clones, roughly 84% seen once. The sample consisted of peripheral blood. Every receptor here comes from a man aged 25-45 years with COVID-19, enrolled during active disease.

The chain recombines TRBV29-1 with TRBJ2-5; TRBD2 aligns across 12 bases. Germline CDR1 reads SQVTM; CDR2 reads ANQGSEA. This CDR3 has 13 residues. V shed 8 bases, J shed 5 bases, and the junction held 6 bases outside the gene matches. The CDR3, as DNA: TGCAGCATCCGACTAGCGGGAGCCGAGACCCAGTACTTC. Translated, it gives CSIRLAGAETQYF.

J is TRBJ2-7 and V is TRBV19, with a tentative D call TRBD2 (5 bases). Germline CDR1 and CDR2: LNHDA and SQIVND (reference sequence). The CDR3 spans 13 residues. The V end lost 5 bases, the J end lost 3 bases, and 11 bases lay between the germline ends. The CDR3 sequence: CASSGLNYYEQYF. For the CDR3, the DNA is TGTGCCAGTAGTGGACTTAACTACTACGAGCAGTACTTC.

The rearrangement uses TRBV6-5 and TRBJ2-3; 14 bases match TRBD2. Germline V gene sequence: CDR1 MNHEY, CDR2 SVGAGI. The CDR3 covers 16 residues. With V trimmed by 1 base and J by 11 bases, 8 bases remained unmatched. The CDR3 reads CASSYYRGLAGAVQYF. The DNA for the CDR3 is TGTGCCAGCAGTTACTATAGGGGACTAGCGGGAGCGGTGCAGTATTTT.

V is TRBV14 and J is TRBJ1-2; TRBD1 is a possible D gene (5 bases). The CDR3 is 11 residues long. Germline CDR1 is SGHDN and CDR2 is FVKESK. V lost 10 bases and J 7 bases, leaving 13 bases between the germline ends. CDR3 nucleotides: TGTGCCAAATTAGGAGGGGTTGGCTACACCTTC. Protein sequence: CAKLGGVGYTF.

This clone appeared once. For the CDR3, the DNA is TGTGCCAGTAGGGGACAGGCGGGGGAAGCTTTCTTT. Protein sequence: CASRGQAGEAFF. The J gene is TRBJ1-1, the V gene TRBV19; 8 nucleotides agree with TRBD1. The CDR3 consists of 12 residues. Trimming cost V 6 bases and J 8 bases; bases outside gene matches: 5. Per germline, CDR1 LNHDA and CDR2 SQIVND (reference sequence).

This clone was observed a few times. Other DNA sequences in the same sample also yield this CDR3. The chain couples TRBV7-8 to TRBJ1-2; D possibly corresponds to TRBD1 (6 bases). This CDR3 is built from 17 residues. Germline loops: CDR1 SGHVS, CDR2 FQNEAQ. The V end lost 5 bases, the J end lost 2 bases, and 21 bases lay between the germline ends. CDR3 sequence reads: CASSPGGFAGGNYGYTF. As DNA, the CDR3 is TGTGCCAGCAGCCCCGGGGGGTTTGCGGGGGGCAACTATGGCTACACCTTC.

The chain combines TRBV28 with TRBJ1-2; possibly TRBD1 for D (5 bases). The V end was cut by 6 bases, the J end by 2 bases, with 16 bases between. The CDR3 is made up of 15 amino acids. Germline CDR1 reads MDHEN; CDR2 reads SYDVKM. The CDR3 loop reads CASSQAGGGNYGYTF. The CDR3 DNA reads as TGTGCCAGCAGCCAGGCGGGTGGGGGGAACTATGGCTACACCTTC.

The CDR3 protein is CARSRIRDLNSPLHF. CDR3 sequence (DNA): TGTGCCAGAAGCCGTATCAGGGATCTAAATTCACCCCTCCACTTT. V and J are TRBV5-3 and TRBJ1-6; D possibly corresponds to TRBD1 (5 bases). TRBV5-3 is noted as an ORF with a role that remains uncertain. The germline V and J ends were trimmed by 4 bases and 7 bases, with 15 bases remaining between them. The CDR3 has 15 residues.

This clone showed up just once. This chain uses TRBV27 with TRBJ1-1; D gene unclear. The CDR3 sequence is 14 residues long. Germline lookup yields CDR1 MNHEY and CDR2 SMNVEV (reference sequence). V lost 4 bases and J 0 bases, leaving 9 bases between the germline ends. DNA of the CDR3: TGTGCCAGCAGTTCGCGACACCTGAACACTGAAGCTTTCTTT. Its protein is CASSSRHLNTEAFF.

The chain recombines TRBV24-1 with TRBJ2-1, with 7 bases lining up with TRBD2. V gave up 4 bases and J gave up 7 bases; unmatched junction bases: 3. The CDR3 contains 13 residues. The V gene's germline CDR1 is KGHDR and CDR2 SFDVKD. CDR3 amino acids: CATSEGTTNEQFF. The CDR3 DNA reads TGTGCCACCAGTGAGGGGACTACAAATGAGCAGTTCTTC.

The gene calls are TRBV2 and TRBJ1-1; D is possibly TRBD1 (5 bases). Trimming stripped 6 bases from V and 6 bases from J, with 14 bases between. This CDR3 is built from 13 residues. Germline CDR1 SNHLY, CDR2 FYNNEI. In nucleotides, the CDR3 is TGTGCCAGCAGCGCCCTGACAGTTGCTGAAGCTTTCTTT. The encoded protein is CASSALTVAEAFF.